This T cell receptor beta chain came from a study of control samples from healthy donors and cancer patients. Profiling relied on immunoSEQ multiplex PCR, and the TCRdb table lists in-frame clones only, not all of them. The sample lists under 150,000 clones, roughly 86% occurring once. CDR1 is SNHLY, CDR2 FYNNEI, per germline. Trimming left V 5 bases short and J 5 bases short, with 15 bases between. This CDR3 has 14 amino acids. The sequence derives from a man aged 50-59 years with head and neck cancer. V is TRBV2 and J is TRBJ2-5; no clear D. Sequences were obtained from PBMCs. The CDR3 sequence is CASSLLTQQETQYF. The CDR3 nucleotides read TGTGCCAGCAGTTTGCTGACACAACAGGAGACCCAGTACTTC.